This is a list of T cell receptor beta chains from one sample in a study of blood T cell repertoires in COVID-19. The assay was immunoSEQ multiplex PCR, and TCRdb's table has in-frame clones only and misses some. The table includes under 250,000 clones, roughly 80% detected once. The material sequenced was PBMCs or T cells enriched from blood (not recorded which). All receptors come from a middle-aged woman with acute COVID-19. Both conserved end residues are part of each CDR3. The D gene is left open where the match is weak. Rows give clone size only sometimes, using once, few, many, or a class for an expanded clone.

V: TRBV24-1
size: -
J: TRBJ2-1
D: -
CDR3: CATSHIAEPYNEQFF
DNA: TGTGCCACCTCCCATATAGCAGAACCTTACAATGAGCAGTTCTTC

V: TRBV24-1
size: -
J: TRBJ2-7
D: -
CDR3: CATSDSVSYEQYF
DNA: TGTGCCACCAGTGATTCGGTTTCCTACGAGCAGTACTTC

V: TRBV6-5
size: -
J: TRBJ2-7
D: TRBD2
CDR3: CASSSGLAGPTYEQYF
DNA: TGTGCCAGCAGTTCCGGACTAGCGGGCCCCACCTACGAGCAGTACTTC

V: TRBV5-1
size: -
J: TRBJ2-6
D: -
CDR3: CASSSKTSSGANVLTF
DNA: TGCGCCAGCAGCTCAAAAACCAGCTCTGGGGCCAACGTCCTGACTTTC

V: TRBV4-1
size: -
J: TRBJ2-5
D: -
CDR3: CASRDYLEETQYF
DNA: TGCGCCAGCCGCGACTACCTCGAAGAGACCCAGTACTTC

V: TRBV15
size: few
J: TRBJ2-3
D: TRBD2
CDR3: CATSRWVAGGKDTQYF
DNA: TGTGCCACCAGCAGATGGGTAGCGGGAGGAAAGGATACGCAGTATTTT

V: TRBV11-2
size: once
J: TRBJ2-5
D: TRBD2
CDR3: CASRPTSGGETQYF
DNA: TGTGCCAGCAGGCCGACTAGCGGGGGAGAGACCCAGTACTTC

V: TRBV7-3
size: -
J: TRBJ1-2
D: -
CDR3: CASSFFPGQPPYTF
DNA: TGTGCCAGCAGCTTTTTCCCCGGACAGCCCCCGTACACCTTC

V: TRBV29-1
size: -
J: TRBJ2-1
D: -
CDR3: CSVEVRVGEQFF
DNA: TGCAGCGTTGAAGTCAGGGTGGGGGAGCAGTTCTTC

V: TRBV7-9
size: -
J: TRBJ2-7
D: TRBD1
CDR3: CASSVGTGYGEQYF
DNA: TGTGCCAGCAGCGTCGGGACAGGGTATGGCGAGCAGTACTTC